This TCR beta chain was captured by sequencing in a study of T-cell memory formation after mild COVID-19. About the research overall: Clustering of TCRs was largely donor specific.

This clonotype has a handful of counts. Its antigen is unidentified. TCRdb redid the calling of the 5' RACE reads with MiXCR, one entry per CDR3 protein. The repertoire has 400,000 to 550,000 distinct CDR3 sequences, approximately 23% of them found once; the top ten carry around 13%. Study-level points and caveats: Several responding clones turned up in pre-infection memory, indicating that cross-reactive memory may have taken part.

Input material: PBMCs or a T cell subset sorted from them (not recorded which). This clonotype was sampled from an adult woman who had mild COVID-19 (a few samples of this study predate the infection). Cell type and time point are not known.

CDR3 amino acids: CAISESGNTQYF. Here the CDR3 DNA reads TGTGCCATCAGTGAGTCTGGGAATACGCAGTATTTT. The J gene is TRBJ2-3, the V gene TRBV10-3, with D uncertain. Trimming cost V 0 bases and J 7 bases, with 5 bases left between them. The CDR3 is 12 amino acids. Germline V gene lookup returns CDR1 ENHRY and CDR2 SYGVKD.